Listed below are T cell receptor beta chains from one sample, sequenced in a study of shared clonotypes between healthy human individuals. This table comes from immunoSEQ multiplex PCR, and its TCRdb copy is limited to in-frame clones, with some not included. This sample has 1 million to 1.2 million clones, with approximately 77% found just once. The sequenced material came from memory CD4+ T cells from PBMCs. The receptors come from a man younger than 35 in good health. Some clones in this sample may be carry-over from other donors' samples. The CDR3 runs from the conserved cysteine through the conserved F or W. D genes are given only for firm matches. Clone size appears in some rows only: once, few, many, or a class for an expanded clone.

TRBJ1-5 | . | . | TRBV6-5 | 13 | TGTGCCAGCAGTCCGGCCCGCAATCAGCCCCAGCATTTT | CASSPARNQPQHF
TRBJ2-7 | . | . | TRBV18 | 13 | TGTGCCAGCTCACCAGGGACCGAATACGAGCAGTACTTC | CASSPGTEYEQYF
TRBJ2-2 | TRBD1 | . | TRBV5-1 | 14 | TGCGCCAGCAGCCCTAGACAGGGGAACGGGGAGCTGTTTTTT | CASSPRQGNGELFF
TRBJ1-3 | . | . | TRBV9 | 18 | TGTGCCAGCAGCGTGGGTTGGGAATCCAGGCGTTCTGGAAACACCATATATTTT | CASSVGWESRRSGNTIYF
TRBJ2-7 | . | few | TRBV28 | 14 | TGTGCCAGCAGCTCTCCCGGGATGCTCTACGAGCAGTACTTC | CASSSPGMLYEQYF
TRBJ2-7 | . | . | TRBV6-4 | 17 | TGTGCCAGCAGTGACACTCGGACGGACCCTGACTCCTACGAGCAGTACTTC | CASSDTRTDPDSYEQYF
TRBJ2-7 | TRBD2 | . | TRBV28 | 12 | TGTGCCAGCAGACTCGGGACTAGCGAGCAGTACTTC | CASRLGTSEQYF
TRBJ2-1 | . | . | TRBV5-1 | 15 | TGCGCCAGCAGCCCCACCGCTAGCGACTACAATGAGCAGTTCTTC | CASSPTASDYNEQFF
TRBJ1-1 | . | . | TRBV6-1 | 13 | TGTGCCAGCAGTGAAATCGGATTCACTGAAGCTTTCTTT | CASSEIGFTEAFF
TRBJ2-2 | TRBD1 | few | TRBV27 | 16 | TGTGCCAGCAGTACCGACAGGGCACCGAACACCGGGGAGCTGTTTTTT | CASSTDRAPNTGELFF
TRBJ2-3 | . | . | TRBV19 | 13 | TGTGCCAGTAGCGACAGTGGCACAGATACGCAGTATTTT | CASSDSGTDTQYF
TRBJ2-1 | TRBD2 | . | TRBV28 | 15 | TGTGCCAGCAGTCCCTTATCGGGAGGGTCTCATGAGCAGTTCTTC | CASSPLSGGSHEQFF
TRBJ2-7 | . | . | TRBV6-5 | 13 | TGTGCCAGCAGTAGGGACATCCTCTACGAGCAGTACTTC | CASSRDILYEQYF
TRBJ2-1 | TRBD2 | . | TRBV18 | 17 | TGTGCCAGCTCACCAAGGTCTGGACTAGCGGGAGCAGGTGAGCAGTTCTTC | CASSPRSGLAGAGEQFF
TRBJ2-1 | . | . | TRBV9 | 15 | TGTGCCAGCAGCGTAGGTGGGACACTAGGGGATGAGCAGTTCTTC | CASSVGGTLGDEQFF
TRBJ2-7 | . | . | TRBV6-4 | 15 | TGTGCCAGCAGTGACTCCGGGGGCCCCACAAACGAGCAGTACTTC | CASSDSGGPTNEQYF